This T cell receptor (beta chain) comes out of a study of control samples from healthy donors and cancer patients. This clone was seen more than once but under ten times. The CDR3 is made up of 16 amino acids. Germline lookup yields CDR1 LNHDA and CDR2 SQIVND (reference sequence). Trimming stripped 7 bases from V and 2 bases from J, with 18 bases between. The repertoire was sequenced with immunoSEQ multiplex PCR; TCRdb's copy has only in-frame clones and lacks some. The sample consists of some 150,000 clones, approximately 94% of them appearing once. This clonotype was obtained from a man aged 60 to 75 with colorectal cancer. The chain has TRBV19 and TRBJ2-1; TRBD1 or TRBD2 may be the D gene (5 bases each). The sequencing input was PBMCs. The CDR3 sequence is CASTPGGGPTYNEQFF. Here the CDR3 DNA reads TGTGCCAGTACCCCCGGTGGGGGACCGACCTACAATGAGCAGTTCTTC.